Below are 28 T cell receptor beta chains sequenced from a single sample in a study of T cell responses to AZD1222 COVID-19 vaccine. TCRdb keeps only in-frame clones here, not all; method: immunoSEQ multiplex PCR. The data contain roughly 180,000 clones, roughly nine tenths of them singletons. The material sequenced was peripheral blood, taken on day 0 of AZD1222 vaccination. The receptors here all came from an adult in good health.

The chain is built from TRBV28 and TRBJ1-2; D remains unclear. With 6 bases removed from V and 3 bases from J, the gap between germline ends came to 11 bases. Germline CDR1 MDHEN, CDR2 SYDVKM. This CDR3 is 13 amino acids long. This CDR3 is CASRLGRDYGYTF. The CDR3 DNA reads TGTGCCAGCAGGCTAGGGAGGGACTATGGCTACACCTTC.

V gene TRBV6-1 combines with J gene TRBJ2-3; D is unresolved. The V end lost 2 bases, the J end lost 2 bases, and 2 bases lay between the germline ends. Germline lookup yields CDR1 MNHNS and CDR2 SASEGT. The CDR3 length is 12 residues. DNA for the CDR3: TGTGCCAGCAGTGAAAACACAGATACGCAGTATTTT. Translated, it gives CASSENTDTQYF.

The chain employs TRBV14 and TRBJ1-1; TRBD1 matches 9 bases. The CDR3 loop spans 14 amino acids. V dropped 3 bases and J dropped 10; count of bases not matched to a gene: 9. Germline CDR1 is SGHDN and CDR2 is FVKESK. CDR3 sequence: CASSQGQGRLGAFF. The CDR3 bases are TGTGCCAGCAGCCAGGGACAGGGACGGTTAGGAGCTTTCTTT.

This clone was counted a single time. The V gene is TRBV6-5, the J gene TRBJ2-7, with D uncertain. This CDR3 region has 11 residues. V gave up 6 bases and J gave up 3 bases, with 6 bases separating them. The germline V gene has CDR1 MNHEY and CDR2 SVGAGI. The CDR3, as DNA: TGTGCCAGCAGCCAGAACTACGAGCAGTACTTC. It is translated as CASSQNYEQYF.

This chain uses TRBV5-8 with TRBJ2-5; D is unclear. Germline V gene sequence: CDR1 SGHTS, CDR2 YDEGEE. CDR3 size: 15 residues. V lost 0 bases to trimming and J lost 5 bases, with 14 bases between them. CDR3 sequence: CASSLALARSETQYF. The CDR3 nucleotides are TGTGCCAGCAGCTTGGCTCTGGCTAGATCGGAGACCCAGTACTTC.

DNA for the CDR3: TGTGCCAGCAGCTCCGCCCCGATAGCGGGGCGGCAAGAGACCCAGTACTTC. It encodes CASSSAPIAGRQETQYF. The J gene is TRBJ2-5, the V gene TRBV11-3, with 8 bases matching TRBD2. The CDR3 loop spans 17 amino acids. Germline-derived CDR1 and CDR2 are SGHNT and YENEEA. V was pared by 4 bases and J by 2 bases, with 12 bases of the junction left unmatched.

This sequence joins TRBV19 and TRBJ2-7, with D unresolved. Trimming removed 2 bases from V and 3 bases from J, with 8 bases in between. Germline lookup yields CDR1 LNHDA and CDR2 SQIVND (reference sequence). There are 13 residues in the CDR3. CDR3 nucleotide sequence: TGTGCCAGTAGTATAACAGCTCACTACGAGCAGTACTTC. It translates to CASSITAHYEQYF.

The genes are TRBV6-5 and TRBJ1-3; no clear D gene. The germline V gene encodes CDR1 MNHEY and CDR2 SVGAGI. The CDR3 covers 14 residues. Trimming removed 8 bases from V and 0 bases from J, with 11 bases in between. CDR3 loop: CASHKGGSGNTIYF. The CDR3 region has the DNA TGTGCCAGCCACAAAGGAGGCTCTGGAAACACCATATATTTT.

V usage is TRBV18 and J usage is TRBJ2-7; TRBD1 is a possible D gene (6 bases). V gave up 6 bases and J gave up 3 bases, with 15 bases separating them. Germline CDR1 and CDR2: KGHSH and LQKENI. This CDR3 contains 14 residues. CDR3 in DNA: TGTGCCAGCTCCCCAACGAGGGGACACTACGAGCAGTACTTC. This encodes CASSPTRGHYEQYF.

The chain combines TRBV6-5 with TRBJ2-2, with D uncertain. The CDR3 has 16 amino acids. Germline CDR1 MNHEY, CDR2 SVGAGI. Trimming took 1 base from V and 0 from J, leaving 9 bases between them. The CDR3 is CASSYLGPSNTGELFF. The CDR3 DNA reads TGTGCCAGCAGTTACTTGGGTCCATCGAACACCGGGGAGCTGTTTTTT.

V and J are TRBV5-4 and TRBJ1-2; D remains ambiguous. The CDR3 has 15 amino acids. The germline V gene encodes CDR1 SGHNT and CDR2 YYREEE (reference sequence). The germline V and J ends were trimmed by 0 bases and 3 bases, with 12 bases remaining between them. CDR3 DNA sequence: TGTGCCAGCAGCTTGGGGTCAGTGATAGACTATGGCTACACCTTC. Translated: CASSLGSVIDYGYTF.

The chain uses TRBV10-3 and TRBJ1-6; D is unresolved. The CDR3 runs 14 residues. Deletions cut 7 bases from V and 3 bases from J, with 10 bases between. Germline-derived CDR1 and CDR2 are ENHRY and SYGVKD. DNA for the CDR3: TGTGCCATCACGCAGGCCGTCTATAATTCACCCCTCCACTTT. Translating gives CAITQAVYNSPLHF.

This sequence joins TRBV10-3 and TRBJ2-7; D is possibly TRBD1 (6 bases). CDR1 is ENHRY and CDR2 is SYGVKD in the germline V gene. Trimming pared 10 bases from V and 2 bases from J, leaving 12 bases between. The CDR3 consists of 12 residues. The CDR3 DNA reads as TGTGCCAGCACAGGGAACCCCTACGAGCAGTACTTC. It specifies CASTGNPYEQYF.

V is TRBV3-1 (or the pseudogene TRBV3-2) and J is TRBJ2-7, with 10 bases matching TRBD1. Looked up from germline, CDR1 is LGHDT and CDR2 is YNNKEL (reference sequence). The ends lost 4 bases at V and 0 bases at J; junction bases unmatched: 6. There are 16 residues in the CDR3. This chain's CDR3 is CASSPPGQGNSYEQYV. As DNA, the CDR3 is TGTGCCAGCAGCCCCCCGGGACAGGGGAACTCCTACGAGCAGTACGTC.

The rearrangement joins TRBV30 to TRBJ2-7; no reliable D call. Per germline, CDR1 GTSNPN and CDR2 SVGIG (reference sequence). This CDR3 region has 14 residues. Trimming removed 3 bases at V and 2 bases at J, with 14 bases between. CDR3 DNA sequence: TGTGCCTGGAGCCGTATTGGGGTCGCCTACGAGCAGTACTTC. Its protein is CAWSRIGVAYEQYF.

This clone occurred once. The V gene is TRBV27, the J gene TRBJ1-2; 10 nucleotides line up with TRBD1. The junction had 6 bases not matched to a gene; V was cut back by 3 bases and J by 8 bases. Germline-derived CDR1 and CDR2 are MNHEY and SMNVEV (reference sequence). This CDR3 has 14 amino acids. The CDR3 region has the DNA TGTGCCAGCAGTTTCACCGACAGGGGGCTCGGCTACACCTTC. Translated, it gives CASSFTDRGLGYTF.

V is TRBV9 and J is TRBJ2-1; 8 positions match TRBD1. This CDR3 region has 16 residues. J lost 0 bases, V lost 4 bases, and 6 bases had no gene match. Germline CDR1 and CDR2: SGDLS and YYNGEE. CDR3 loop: CASSPRDRSSYNEQFF. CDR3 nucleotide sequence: TGTGCCAGCAGCCCCCGGGACAGGAGCTCCTACAATGAGCAGTTCTTC.

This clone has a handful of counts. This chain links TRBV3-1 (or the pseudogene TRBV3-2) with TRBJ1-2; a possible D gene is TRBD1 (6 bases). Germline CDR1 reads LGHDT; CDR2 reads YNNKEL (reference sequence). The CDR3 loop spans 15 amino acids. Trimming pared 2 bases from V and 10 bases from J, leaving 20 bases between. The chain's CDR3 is CASSQRQATAFIYTF. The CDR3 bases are TGTGCCAGCAGCCAAAGACAGGCGACGGCATTTATCTACACCTTC.

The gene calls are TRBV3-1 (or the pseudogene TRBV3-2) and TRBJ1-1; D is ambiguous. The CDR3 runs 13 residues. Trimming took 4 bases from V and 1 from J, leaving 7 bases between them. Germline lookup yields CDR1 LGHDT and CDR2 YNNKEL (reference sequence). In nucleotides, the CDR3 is TGTGCCAGCAGCCGCAGACGGAACACTGAAGCTTTCTTT. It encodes CASSRRRNTEAFF.

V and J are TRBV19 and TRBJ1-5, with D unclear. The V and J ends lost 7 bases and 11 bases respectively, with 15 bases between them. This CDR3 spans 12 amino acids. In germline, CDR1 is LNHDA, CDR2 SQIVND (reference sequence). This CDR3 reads CASNDTPWSQHF. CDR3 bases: TGTGCCAGTAATGACACTCCTTGGTCCCAGCATTTT.

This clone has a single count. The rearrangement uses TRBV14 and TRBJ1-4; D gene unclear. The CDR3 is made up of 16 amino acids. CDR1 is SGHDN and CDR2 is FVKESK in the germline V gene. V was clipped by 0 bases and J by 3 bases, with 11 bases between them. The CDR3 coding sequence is TGTGCCAGCAGCCAAGACCGAACAAAGCCTAATGAAAAACTGTTTTTT. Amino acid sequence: CASSQDRTKPNEKLFF.

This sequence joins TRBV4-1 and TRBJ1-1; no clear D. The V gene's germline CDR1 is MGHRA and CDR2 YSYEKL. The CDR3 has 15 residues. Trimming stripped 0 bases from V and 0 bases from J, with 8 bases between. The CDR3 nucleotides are TGCGCCAGCAGCCAAGATCACCCCATGAACACTGAAGCTTTCTTT. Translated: CASSQDHPMNTEAFF.

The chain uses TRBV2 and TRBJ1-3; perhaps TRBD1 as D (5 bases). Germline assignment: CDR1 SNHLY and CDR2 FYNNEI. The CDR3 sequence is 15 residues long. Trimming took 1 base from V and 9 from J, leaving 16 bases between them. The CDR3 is CASSEDRSGGTTIYF. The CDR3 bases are TGTGCCAGCAGTGAAGATCGTTCCGGGGGTACCACCATATATTTT.

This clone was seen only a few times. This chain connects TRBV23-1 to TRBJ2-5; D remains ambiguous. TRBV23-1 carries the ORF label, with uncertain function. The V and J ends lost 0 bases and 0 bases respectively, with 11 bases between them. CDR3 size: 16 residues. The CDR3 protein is CASSQSSIQYQETQYF. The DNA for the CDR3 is TGCGCCAGCAGTCAATCGTCAATACAGTACCAAGAGACCCAGTACTTC.

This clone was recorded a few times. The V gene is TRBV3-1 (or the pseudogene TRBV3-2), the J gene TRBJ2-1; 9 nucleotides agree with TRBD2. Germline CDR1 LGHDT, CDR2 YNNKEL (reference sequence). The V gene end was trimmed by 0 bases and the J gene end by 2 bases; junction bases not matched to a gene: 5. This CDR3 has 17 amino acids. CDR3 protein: CASSQEPPSGAYNEQFF. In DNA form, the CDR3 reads TGTGCCAGCAGCCAAGAACCCCCTAGCGGGGCCTACAATGAGCAGTTCTTC.

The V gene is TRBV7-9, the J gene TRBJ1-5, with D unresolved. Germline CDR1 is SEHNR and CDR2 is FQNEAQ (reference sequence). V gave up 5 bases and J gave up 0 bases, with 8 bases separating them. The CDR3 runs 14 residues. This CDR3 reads CASSPGDSNQPQHF. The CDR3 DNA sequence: TGTGCCAGCAGCCCCGGAGATAGCAATCAGCCCCAGCATTTT.

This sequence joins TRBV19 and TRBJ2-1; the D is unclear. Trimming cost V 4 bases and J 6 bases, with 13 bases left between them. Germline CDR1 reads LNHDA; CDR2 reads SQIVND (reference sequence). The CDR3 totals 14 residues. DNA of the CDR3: TGTGCCAGTAGTAACCCCAGGCGGAGCAATGAGCAGTTCTTC. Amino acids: CASSNPRRSNEQFF. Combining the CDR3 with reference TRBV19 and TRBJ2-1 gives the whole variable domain DGGITQSPKYLFRKEGQNVTLSCEQNLNHDAMYWYRQDPGQGLRLIYYSQIVNDFQKGDIAEGYSVSREKKESFPLTVTSAQKNPTAFYLCASSNPRRSNEQFFGPGTRLTVL.

CDR3 DNA sequence: TGTGCCAGCAGTGCTATTGTGGTAGGGGTCACTGAAGCTTTCTTT. Protein sequence: CASSAIVVGVTEAFF. V is TRBV6-4 and J is TRBJ1-1, with a possible D match to TRBD1 (5 bases). V lost 4 bases and J 4 bases, leaving 16 bases between the germline ends. CDR3 length: 15 residues. Germline V gene data show CDR1 as MRHNA and CDR2 as SNTAGT.